The rows below give T cell receptor beta chains drawn from one sample of a study of control samples from healthy donors and cancer patients. TCRdb's copy holds only in-frame clones and misses some; the assay was immunoSEQ multiplex PCR. In the table there are 250,000 to 300,000 clones, around 79% of which are singletons. Sequenced sample: PBMCs. Receptor source: a woman in her fifties or sixties with lung cancer. CDR3s include the opening cysteine and the closing phenylalanine or tryptophan. D genes are given only for firm matches. Rows may omit the clone size; those that give it use once, few, many or a size class.

V gene	clone size	J gene	D gene	CDR3 protein	CDR3 DNA
TRBV5-1	-	TRBJ1-2	-	CASTKADTNYGYTF	TGCGCCAGCACCAAAGCGGACACGAACTATGGCTACACCTTC
TRBV7-8	-	TRBJ2-7	-	CASSPDRPSYEQYF	TGTGCCAGCAGCCCCGACAGGCCTTCCTACGAGCAGTACTTC
TRBV19	-	TRBJ2-3	-	CASSASRRVSTDTQYF	TGTGCCAGTAGTGCCTCGAGGAGGGTTAGCACAGATACGCAGTATTTT
TRBV19	-	TRBJ1-2	TRBD1	CASKDRNYGYTF	TGTGCCAGTAAGGACAGGAACTATGGCTACACCTTC
TRBV5-4	-	TRBJ1-1	TRBD1	CASSLGQGSVIGTEAFF	TGTGCCAGCAGCCTCGGACAGGGGAGCGTGATCGGCACTGAAGCTTTCTTT
TRBV10-3	-	TRBJ2-3	-	CAISESGGNTQYF	TGTGCCATCAGTGAGTCGGGGGGTAATACGCAGTATTTT
TRBV28	once	TRBJ2-1	TRBD2	CASRSTSGSSYNEQFF	TGTGCCAGCAGGTCAACTAGCGGGAGTTCCTACAATGAGCAGTTCTTC
TRBV18	-	TRBJ2-1	TRBD1	CASSPSGPGQQYNEQFF	TGTGCCAGCTCACCATCTGGTCCGGGACAGCAATACAATGAGCAGTTCTTC
TRBV6-5	-	TRBJ2-3	TRBD1	CASRRRDRATDTQYF	TGTGCCAGCAGACGCCGGGACAGGGCCACAGATACGCAGTATTTT
TRBV6-6	-	TRBJ2-5	-	CASSTGGLGETQYF	TGTGCCAGCAGCACCGGGGGGCTGGGAGAGACCCAGTACTTC
TRBV19	-	TRBJ2-3	-	CASSIGQEPRNTQYF	TGTGCCAGTAGTATTGGGCAGGAGCCTCGAAATACGCAGTATTTT